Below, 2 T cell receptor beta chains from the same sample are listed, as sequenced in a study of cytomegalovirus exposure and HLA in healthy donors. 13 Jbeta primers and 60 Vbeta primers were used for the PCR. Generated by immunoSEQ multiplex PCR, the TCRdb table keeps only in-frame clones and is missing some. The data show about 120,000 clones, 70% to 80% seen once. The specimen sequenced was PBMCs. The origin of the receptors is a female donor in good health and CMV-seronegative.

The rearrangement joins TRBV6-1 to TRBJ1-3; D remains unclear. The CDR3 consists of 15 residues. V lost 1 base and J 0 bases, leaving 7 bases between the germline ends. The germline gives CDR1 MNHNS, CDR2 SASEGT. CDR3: CASSEGGGSGNTIYF. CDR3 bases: TGTGCCAGCAGTGAAGGTGGAGGCTCTGGAAACACCATATATTTT.

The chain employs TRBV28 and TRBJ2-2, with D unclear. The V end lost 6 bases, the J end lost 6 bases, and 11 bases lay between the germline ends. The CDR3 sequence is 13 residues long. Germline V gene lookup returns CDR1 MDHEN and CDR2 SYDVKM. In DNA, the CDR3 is TGTGCCAGCAGCCCTCCTGTGTCCGGGGAGCTGTTTTTT. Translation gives CASSPPVSGELFF. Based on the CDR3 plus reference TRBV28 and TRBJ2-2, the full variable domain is DVKVTQSSRYLVKRTGEKVFLECVQDMDHENMFWYRQDPGLGLRLIYFSYDVKMKEKGDIPEGYSVSREKKERFSLILESASTNQTSMYLCASSPPVSGELFFGEGSRLTVL.